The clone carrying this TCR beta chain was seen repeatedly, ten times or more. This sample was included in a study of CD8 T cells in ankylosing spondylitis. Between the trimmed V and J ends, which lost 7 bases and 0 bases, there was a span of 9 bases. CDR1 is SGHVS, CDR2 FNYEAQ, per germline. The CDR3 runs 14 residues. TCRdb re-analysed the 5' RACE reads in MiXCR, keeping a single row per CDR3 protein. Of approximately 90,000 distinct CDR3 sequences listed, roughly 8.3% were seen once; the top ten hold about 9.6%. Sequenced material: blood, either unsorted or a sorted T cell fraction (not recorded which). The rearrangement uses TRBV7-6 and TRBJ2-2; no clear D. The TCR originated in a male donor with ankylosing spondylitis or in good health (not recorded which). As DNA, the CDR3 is TGTGCCAGCACCTCACCCACGAACACCGGGGAGCTGTTTTTT. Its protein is CASTSPTNTGELFF.